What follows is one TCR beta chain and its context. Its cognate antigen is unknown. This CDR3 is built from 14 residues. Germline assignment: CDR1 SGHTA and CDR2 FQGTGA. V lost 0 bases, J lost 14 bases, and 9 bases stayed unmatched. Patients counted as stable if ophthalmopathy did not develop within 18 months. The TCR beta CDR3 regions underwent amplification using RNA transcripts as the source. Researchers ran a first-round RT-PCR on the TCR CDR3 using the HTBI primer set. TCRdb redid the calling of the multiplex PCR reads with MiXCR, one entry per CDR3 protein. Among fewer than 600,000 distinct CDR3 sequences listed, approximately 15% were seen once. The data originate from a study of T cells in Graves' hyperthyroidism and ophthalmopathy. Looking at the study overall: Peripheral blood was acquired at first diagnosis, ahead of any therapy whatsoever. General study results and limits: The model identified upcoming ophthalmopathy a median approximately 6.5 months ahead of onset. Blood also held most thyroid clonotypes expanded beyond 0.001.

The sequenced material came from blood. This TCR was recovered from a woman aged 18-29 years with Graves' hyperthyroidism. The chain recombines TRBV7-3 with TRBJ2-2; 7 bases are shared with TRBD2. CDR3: CASSLTRAGGGLFF. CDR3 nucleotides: TGTGCCAGCAGCTTAACGAGGGCCGGCGGGGGACTGTTTTTT.